This TCR beta chain was identified in a study of T cells in Graves' hyperthyroidism and ophthalmopathy. Study-wide results and caveats: Ophthalmopathy could be told apart from stable hyperthyroidism with a 13 V-J model.

CDR1 and CDR2 from the germline V gene are MDHEN and SYDVKM. V shed 6 bases and J 5 bases; nucleotides not matched to a gene: 9. The CDR3 spans 15 residues. The table lists this clonotype with a few counts. Its matching antigen is unknown. Template material for amplifying TCR beta CDR3 regions consisted of RNA transcripts. A first-round RT-PCR of the TCR CDR3 used the HTBI primer set. TCRdb re-analysed the multiplex PCR reads in MiXCR, keeping a single row per CDR3 protein. The table records about 640,000 distinct CDR3 sequences, around 21% of them present only once. The chain joins TRBV28 to TRBJ2-5, with 10 positions matching TRBD1. The receptor was derived from a young man with Graves' ophthalmopathy. Sequences were obtained from blood. The CDR3 is CASSIRDRGGETQYF. CDR3 DNA sequence: TGTGCCAGCAGCATCCGGGACAGGGGAGGGGAGACCCAGTACTTC.